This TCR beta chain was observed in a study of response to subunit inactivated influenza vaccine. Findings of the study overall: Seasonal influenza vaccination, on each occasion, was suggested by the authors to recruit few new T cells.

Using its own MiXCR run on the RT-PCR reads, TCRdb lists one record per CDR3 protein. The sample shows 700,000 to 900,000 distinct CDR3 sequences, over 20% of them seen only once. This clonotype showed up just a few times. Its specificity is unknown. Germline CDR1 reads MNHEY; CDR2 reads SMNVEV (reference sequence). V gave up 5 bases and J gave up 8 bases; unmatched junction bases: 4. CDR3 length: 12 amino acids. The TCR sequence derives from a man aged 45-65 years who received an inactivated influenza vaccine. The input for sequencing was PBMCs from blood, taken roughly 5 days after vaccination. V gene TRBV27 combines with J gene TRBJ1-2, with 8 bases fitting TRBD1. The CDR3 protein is CASSRTGIGYTF. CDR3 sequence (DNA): TGTGCCAGCAGTAGGACAGGGATCGGCTACACCTTC.